This T cell receptor (beta chain) was identified during a study of blood T cell repertoires in COVID-19. Authors' processing steps: The assay estimated nucleated cells by amplifying reference gene primers. The repertoire was sequenced with immunoSEQ multiplex PCR; TCRdb's copy has only in-frame clones and lacks some. V, J and clone size derive from that table, while D and trimming were established from the DNA sequence. The table records about 300,000 clones, roughly 85% of them present only once. V dropped 5 bases and J dropped 0; count of bases not matched to a gene: 8. CDR3 length equals 17 residues. Germline loops: CDR1 SGHAT, CDR2 FQNNGV.

This TCR derives from a woman in her 30s who had recovered from COVID-19. The chain links TRBV11-2 to TRBJ2-2; TRBD2 aligns across 8 bases. Material for sequencing was PBMCs or T cells enriched from blood (not recorded which). CDR3 sequence (DNA): TGTGCCAGCAGCCTCCGGGGGGGCAGGTCGAACACCGGGGAGCTGTTTTTT. It translates to CASSLRGGRSNTGELFF. The whole variable domain, remainder taken from reference TRBV11-2 and TRBJ2-2, is EAGVAQSPRYKIIEKRQSVAFWCNPISGHATLYWYQQILGQGPKLLIQFQNNGVVDDSQLPKDRFSAERLKGVDSTLKIQPAKLEDSAVYLCASSLRGGRSNTGELFFGEGSRLTVL.